This entry lists 5 T cell receptor beta chains sequenced from one sample in a study of control samples from healthy donors and cancer patients. Sequencing used immunoSEQ multiplex PCR; TCRdb keeps in-frame clones, though not all of them. The repertoire includes around 130,000 clones, 89% of them detected once, and roughly 8% sits in the top ten. The sample taken for sequencing was PBMCs. Receptors originate from a man aged 45-65 years with head and neck cancer.

Comment on this clone: Other DNA sequences in the sample encode the same CDR3. This chain joins TRBV5-1 and TRBJ2-5; D is perhaps TRBD1 or TRBD2 (5 bases each). The V end was cut by 0 bases, the J end by 2 bases, with 5 bases between. The CDR3 is 13 residues long. Germline CDR1 SGHRS, CDR2 YFSETQ. The CDR3: CASSLGGQETQYF. CDR3 DNA sequence: TGCGCCAGCAGCTTGGGGGGGCAAGAGACCCAGTACTTC. Based on the CDR3 plus reference TRBV5-1 and TRBJ2-5, the full variable domain is KAGVTQTPRYLIKTRGQQVTLSCSPISGHRSVSWYQQTPGQGLQFLFEYFSETQRNKGNFPGRFSGRQFSNSRSEMNVSTLELGDSALYLCASSLGGQETQYFGPGTRLLVL.

This clone was found a few times. This chain uses TRBV2 with TRBJ1-1, with D uncertain. The CDR3 has 11 residues. The germline CDR1 and CDR2 sequences are SNHLY and FYNNEI. V lost 5 bases to trimming and J lost 8 bases, with 9 bases between them. CDR3 DNA sequence: TGTGCCAGCAGTCCAGGTCGAGAAGCTTTCTTT. It is translated as CASSPGREAFF. The full variable domain, its missing parts supplied by reference TRBV2 and TRBJ1-1, is EPEVTQTPSHQVTQMGQEVILRCVPISNHLYFYWYRQILGQKVEFLVSFYNNEISEKSEIFDDQFSVERPDGSNFTLKIRSTKLEDSAMYFCASSPGREAFFGQGTRLTVV.

This chain connects TRBV13 to TRBJ2-1; 10 nucleotides agree with TRBD2. The V gene end was trimmed by 0 bases and the J gene end by 6 bases; junction bases not matched to a gene: 11. CDR1 PRHDT and CDR2 FYEKMQ come from the germline V gene (reference sequence). The CDR3 sequence is 18 residues long. The CDR3 DNA follows: TGTGCCAGCAGCTTAGGTAAAGCGGGGGGGCGTATCGGCAATGAGCAGTTCTTC. Translating gives CASSLGKAGGRIGNEQFF.

The chain combines TRBV5-1 with TRBJ2-6, with unresolved D. The CDR3 totals 15 residues. Germline-derived CDR1 and CDR2 are SGHRS and YFSETQ. Trimming left V 1 base short and J 1 base short, with 6 bases between. CDR3 sequence: CASSLRNSGANVLTF. The CDR3 DNA follows: TGCGCCAGCAGCTTGAGGAATTCTGGGGCCAACGTCCTGACTTTC.

The chain is built from TRBV2 and TRBJ2-2; D not resolved. The CDR3 length is 14 residues. V was shortened by 7 bases and J by 0 bases, with 9 bases between the two germline ends. Per the germline V gene, CDR1 is SNHLY and CDR2 is FYNNEI. In nucleotides, the CDR3 is TGTGCCAGCATGATTGGAACGAACACCGGGGAGCTGTTTTTT. It codes for CASMIGTNTGELFF.